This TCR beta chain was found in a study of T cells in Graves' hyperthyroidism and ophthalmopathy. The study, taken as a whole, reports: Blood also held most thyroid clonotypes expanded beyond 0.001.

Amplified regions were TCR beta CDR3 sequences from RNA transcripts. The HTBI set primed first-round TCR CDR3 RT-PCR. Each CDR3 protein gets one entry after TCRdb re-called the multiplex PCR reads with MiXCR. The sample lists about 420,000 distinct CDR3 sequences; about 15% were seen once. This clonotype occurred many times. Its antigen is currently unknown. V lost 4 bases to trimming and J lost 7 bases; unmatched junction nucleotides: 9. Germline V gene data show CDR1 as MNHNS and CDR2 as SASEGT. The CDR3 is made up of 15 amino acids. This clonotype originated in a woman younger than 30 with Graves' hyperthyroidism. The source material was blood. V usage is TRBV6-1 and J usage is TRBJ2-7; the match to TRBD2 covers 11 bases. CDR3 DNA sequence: TGTGCCAGCAGTGCCGGGCTAGCGGGAGGTCTTGAGCAGTACTTC. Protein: CASSAGLAGGLEQYF.